The entry below describes one T cell receptor (beta chain). The CDR3 runs 15 residues. Germline V gene data show CDR1 as MNHNS and CDR2 as SASEGT. The sample belongs to a study of cytomegalovirus exposure and HLA in healthy donors. Vbeta (60) and Jbeta (13) primers were used in the PCR. Profiled with immunoSEQ multiplex PCR; TCRdb holds only in-frame clones, not every one. The sample includes about 160,000 clones, approximately 80% of them seen just once. V usage is TRBV6-1 and J usage is TRBJ2-5; the match to TRBD2 covers 10 bases. Judging by the DNA end, TRBJ2-7 fits better; the J call may be wrong. This TCR was recovered from a man aged 18-30 years in good health and CMV-seronegative. Sequenced material: PBMCs. The CDR3 DNA follows: TGTGCCAGCGGGGGGCTAGCGGGAGAAGTCTACGAGCAGTACTTC. This codes for CASGGLAGEVYEQYF.